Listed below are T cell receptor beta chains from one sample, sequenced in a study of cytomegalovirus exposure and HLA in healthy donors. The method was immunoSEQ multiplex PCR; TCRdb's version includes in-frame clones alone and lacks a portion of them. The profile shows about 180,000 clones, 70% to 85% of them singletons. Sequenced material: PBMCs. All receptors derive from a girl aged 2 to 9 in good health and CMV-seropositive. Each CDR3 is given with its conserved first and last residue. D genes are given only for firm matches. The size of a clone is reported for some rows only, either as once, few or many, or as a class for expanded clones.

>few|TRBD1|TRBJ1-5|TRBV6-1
CASLQGYNQPQHF
TGTGCCAGCCTACAGGGGTATAATCAGCCCCAGCATTTT
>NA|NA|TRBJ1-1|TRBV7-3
CASSYTHRAGNTEAFF
TGTGCCAGCAGTTATACCCACAGGGCCGGGAACACTGAAGCTTTCTTT
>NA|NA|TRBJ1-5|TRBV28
CASGKLTTGNQPQHF
TGTGCCAGCGGGAAACTGACAACGGGAAATCAGCCCCAGCATTTT
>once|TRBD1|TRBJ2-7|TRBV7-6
CASSVHGTGPGEQYF
TGTGCCAGCAGCGTACACGGGACAGGGCCGGGGGAGCAGTACTTC
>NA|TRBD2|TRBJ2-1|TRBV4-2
CASSPLSGTTSNEQFF
TGTGCCAGCAGCCCTCTCAGCGGGACTACGTCGAATGAGCAGTTCTTC
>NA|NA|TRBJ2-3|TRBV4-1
CASKIRAGFTTDTQYF
TGCGCCAGCAAGATCCGCGCGGGTTTCACCACAGATACGCAGTATTTT
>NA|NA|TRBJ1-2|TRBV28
CASRGPDQAF
TGTGCCAGCAGGGGCCCTGACCAGGCCTTC
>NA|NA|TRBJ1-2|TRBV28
CASSPPLRTVSGYPF
TGTGCCAGCAGTCCCCCCTTGAGGACAGTATCTGGCTACCCCTTC
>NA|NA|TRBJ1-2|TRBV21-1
CAGVKGQRNYGYTF
TGTGCCGGAGTGAAGGGACAGCGAAACTATGGCTACACCTTC
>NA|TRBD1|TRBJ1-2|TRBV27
CASSILAGTGGGYTF
TGTGCCAGCAGTATACTCGCTGGGACAGGGGGTGGCTACACCTTC
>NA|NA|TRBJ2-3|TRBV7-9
CASSLDGGNTQYF
TGTGCCAGCAGCTTAGATGGGGGCAATACGCAGTATTTT
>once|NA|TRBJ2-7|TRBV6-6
CASSWVRKGGFYEQYF
TGTGCCAGCAGTTGGGTGCGTAAGGGGGGGTTCTACGAGCAGTACTTC
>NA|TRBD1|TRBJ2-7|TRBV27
CASSRDRAYEQYF
TGTGCCAGCAGTCGGGACAGGGCCTACGAGCAGTACTTC
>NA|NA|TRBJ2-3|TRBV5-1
CASSLEGVVTDTQYF
TGCGCCAGCAGCTTGGAGGGGGTGGTTACAGATACGCAGTATTTT
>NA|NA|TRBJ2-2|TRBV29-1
CSVEGSLTGELFF
TGCAGCGTTGAGGGCAGCCTCACCGGGGAGCTGTTTTTT
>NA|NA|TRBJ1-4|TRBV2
CASSGLTTNEKLFF
TGTGCCAGCAGTGGACTGACAACTAATGAAAAACTGTTTTTT
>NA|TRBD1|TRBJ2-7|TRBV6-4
CASSERGPPLGFYEQYF
TGTGCCAGCAGTGAAAGGGGGCCCCCCCTGGGTTTCTACGAGCAGTACTTC
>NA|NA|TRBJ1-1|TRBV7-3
CASSLSAPGHHTEAFF
TGTGCCAGCAGCTTATCGGCCCCGGGACACCACACTGAAGCTTTCTTT
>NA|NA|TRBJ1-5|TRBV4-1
CASSQVIGAGNQPQHF
TGCGCCAGCAGCCAAGTCATTGGGGCTGGCAATCAGCCCCAGCATTTT
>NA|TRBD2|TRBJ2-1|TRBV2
CASPSGTSGRGYNEQFF
TGTGCCAGCCCCTCCGGGACTAGCGGGAGGGGATACAATGAGCAGTTCTTC
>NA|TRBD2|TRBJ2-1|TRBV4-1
CASSQEGGEQFF
TGCGCCAGCAGCCAAGAGGGGGGGGAGCAGTTCTTC
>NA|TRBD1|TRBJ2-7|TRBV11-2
CASSSDRAGYEQYF
TGTGCCAGCAGCTCGGACAGGGCCGGCTACGAGCAGTACTTC
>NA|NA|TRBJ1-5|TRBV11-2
CASSLGEGGQPQHF
TGTGCCAGCAGCTTAGGGGAGGGGGGCCAGCCCCAGCATTTT
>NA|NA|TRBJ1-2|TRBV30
CAWSNLRGYTF
TGTGCCTGGAGTAACCTTCGGGGCTACACCTTC
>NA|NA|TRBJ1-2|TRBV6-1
CASRIRMDWNYGYTF
TGTGCCAGCAGGATCAGGATGGACTGGAACTATGGCTACACCTTC
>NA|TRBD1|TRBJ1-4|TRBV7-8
CASSLARSGGLEKLFF
TGTGCCAGCAGCTTAGCGCGGTCAGGGGGTTTGGAAAAACTGTTTTTT
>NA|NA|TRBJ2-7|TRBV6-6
CASSTGGPYEQYF
TGTGCCAGCAGTACGGGGGGCCCCTACGAGCAGTACTTC
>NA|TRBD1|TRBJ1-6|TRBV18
CASSRTGWNNSPLHF
TGTGCCAGCTCCCGGACAGGGTGGAATAATTCACCCCTCCACTTT
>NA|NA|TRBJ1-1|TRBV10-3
CAIRTGNTEAFF
TGTGCCATCAGGACAGGGAACACTGAAGCTTTCTTT
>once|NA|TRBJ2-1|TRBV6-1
CASSVEAGIHNEQFF
TGTGCCAGCAGTGTTGAGGCAGGGATTCACAATGAGCAGTTCTTC
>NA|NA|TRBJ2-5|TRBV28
CASSDSIGKETQYF
TGTGCCAGCAGTGACAGTATAGGTAAAGAGACCCAGTACTTC
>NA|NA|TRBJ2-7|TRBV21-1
CASRQGDEQYF
TGTGCCAGCAGACAGGGGGACGAGCAGTACTTC
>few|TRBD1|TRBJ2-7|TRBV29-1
CSGGTVDEQYF
TGCAGCGGTGGGACAGTTGATGAGCAGTACTTC
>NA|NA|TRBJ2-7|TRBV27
CASSSSLSFHQYF
TGTGCCAGCAGTTCCTCACTATCCTTCCACCAGTACTTC
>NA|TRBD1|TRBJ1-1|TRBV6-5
CASSLRWTGSNTEAFF
TGTGCCAGCAGTTTACGCTGGACAGGATCTAACACTGAAGCTTTCTTT
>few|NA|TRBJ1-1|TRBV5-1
CASSRTRETEAFF
TGCGCCAGCAGCCGCACCAGGGAAACTGAAGCTTTCTTT
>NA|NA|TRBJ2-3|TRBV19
CASSIDGQRDTQYF
TGTGCCAGTAGTATAGATGGACAGAGGGATACGCAGTATTTT
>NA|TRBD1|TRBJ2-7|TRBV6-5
CASSSGQGIYEQYF
TGTGCCAGCAGCTCGGGACAGGGTATCTACGAGCAGTACTTC
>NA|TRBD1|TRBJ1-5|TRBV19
CASSKSGQGNQPQHF
TGTGCCAGTAGTAAAAGCGGACAGGGGAATCAGCCCCAGCATTTT
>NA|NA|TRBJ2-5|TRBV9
CASSGRWAAKETQYF
TGTGCCAGCAGCGGCCGATGGGCCGCCAAAGAGACCCAGTACTTC
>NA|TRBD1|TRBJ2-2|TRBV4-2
CASSQAGQSTGELFF
TGTGCCAGCAGCCAAGCGGGACAGTCCACCGGGGAGCTGTTTTTT
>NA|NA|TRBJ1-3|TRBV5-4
CASRDSSGNTIYF
TGTGCCAGCAGGGACAGCTCAGGAAACACCATATATTTT
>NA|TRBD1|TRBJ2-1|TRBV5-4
CASSAGTGGNEQFF
TGTGCCAGCAGCGCCGGGACAGGGGGCAATGAGCAGTTCTTC
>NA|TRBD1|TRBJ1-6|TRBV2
CASSMGQGKNNSPLHF
TGTGCCAGCAGTATGGGACAGGGGAAGAATAATTCACCCCTCCACTTT
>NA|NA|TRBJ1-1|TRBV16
CASSQPRGNTEAFF
TGTGCCAGCAGCCAACCCAGGGGAAACACTGAAGCTTTCTTT
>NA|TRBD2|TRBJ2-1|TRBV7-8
CASSLDLAGGGPNEQFF
TGTGCCAGCAGCTTAGACTTGGCGGGAGGAGGACCCAATGAGCAGTTCTTC
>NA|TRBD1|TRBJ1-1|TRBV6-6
CASSYETGAGSEAFF
TGTGCCAGCAGTTACGAGACAGGGGCGGGGAGTGAAGCTTTCTTT
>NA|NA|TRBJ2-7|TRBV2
CASKGGNEQYF
TGTGCCAGCAAAGGAGGGAACGAGCAGTACTTC
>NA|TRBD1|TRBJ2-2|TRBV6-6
CASSQGQGLNTGELFF
TGTGCCAGCAGCCAGGGACAGGGGCTCAACACCGGGGAGCTGTTTTTT
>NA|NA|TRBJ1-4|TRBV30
CAWAGLINEKLFF
TGTGCCTGGGCGGGGTTGATCAATGAAAAACTGTTTTTT
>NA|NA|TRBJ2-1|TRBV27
CASTGDRTLTYNEQFF
TGTGCCAGCACGGGGGACCGGACACTAACCTACAATGAGCAGTTCTTC
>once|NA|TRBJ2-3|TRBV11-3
CASSLSFGGTDTQYF
TGTGCCAGCAGCTTATCCTTTGGGGGGACAGATACGCAGTATTTT
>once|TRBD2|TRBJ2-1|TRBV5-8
CASPGLAGTSRSCEQFF
TGTGCCAGTCCAGGACTAGCGGGAACGTCGAGATCCTGTGAGCAGTTCTTC
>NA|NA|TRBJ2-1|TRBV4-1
CASSQDNNDWRSYNEQFF
TGCGCCAGCAGCCAAGATAATAATGACTGGCGCTCCTACAATGAGCAGTTCTTC
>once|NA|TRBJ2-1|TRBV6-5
CAYTMCGGSSNEQFF
TGTGCCTACACGATGTGCGGGGGCTCTTCCAATGAGCAGTTCTTC
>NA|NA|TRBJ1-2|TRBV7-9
CASSLGEANNYGYTF
TGTGCCAGCAGCCTAGGGGAGGCCAATAACTATGGCTACACCTTC
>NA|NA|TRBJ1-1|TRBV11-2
CASSSLAVEAFF
TGTGCCAGCAGCTCCTTGGCAGTTGAAGCTTTCTTT